Listed below are T cell receptor beta chains from one sample, sequenced in a study of T cells in Graves' hyperthyroidism and ophthalmopathy. TCRdb re-analysed the multiplex PCR reads in MiXCR, keeping a single row per CDR3 protein. The repertoire holds under 650,000 distinct CDR3 sequences, with around 16% as singletons. The material sequenced was blood. All receptors come from a woman in her thirties with Graves' hyperthyroidism. The CDR3 runs from the conserved cysteine through the conserved F or W. The D gene is left open where the match is weak. Size values are once, few and many counts, or a class for expanded clones, and some rows have none.

size: .
D: .
V: TRBV19
J: TRBJ2-1
CDR3: CASSPLAEQFF
DNA: TGTGCCAGTAGTCCCCTGGCTGAGCAGTTCTTC

size: .
D: TRBD1
V: TRBV19
J: TRBJ1-1
CDR3: CASSIGTGTEAFF
DNA: TGTGCCAGTAGTATAGGGACAGGCACTGAAGCTTTCTTT

size: few
D: TRBD1
V: TRBV6-1
J: TRBJ1-2
CDR3: CASIPGAGGTAWDGYTF
DNA: TGTGCCAGCATCCCCGGGGCAGGGGGAACTGCTTGGGATGGCTACACCTTC

size: few
D: TRBD1
V: TRBV12-3/TRBV12-4
J: TRBJ2-7
CDR3: CASRPQGSEQYF
DNA: TGTGCCAGCAGACCACAGGGGTCCGAGCAGTACTTC

size: .
D: .
V: TRBV9
J: TRBJ2-2
CDR3: CASSVDWNTGELFF
DNA: TGTGCCAGCAGCGTAGACTGGAACACCGGGGAGCTGTTTTTT

size: many
D: .
V: TRBV20-1
J: TRBJ1-6
CDR3: CSARDQGSPLHF
DNA: TGCAGTGCTAGAGATCAAGGGTCACCCCTCCACTTT

size: many
D: TRBD1
V: TRBV20-1
J: TRBJ2-5
CDR3: CSARDLAGGTKETQYF
DNA: TGCAGTGCTAGAGATCTGGCAGGGGGAACTAAAGAGACCCAGTACTTC

size: many
D: .
V: TRBV27
J: TRBJ1-2
CDR3: CASRLEAGSNYGYTF
DNA: TGTGCCAGCAGATTGGAGGCGGGAAGCAACTATGGCTACACCTTC

size: few
D: .
V: TRBV5-1
J: TRBJ2-1
CDR3: CASSPTAASATLYNEQFF
DNA: TGCGCCAGCAGCCCCACCGCGGCTAGCGCTACCCTCTACAATGAGCAGTTCTTC

size: many
D: .
V: TRBV6-2/TRBV6-3
J: TRBJ1-1
CDR3: CASSSPPNTEAFF
DNA: TGTGCCAGCAGTTCCCCTCCGAACACTGAAGCTTTCTTT

size: few
D: .
V: TRBV29-1
J: TRBJ1-4
CDR3: CSVEDGRGWGEKLFF
DNA: TGCAGCGTTGAAGATGGCAGGGGCTGGGGCGAAAAACTGTTTTTT

size: many
D: .
V: TRBV5-8
J: TRBJ1-1
CDR3: CASSFSAGTEAFF
DNA: TGTGCCAGCAGTTTCTCAGCAGGGACTGAAGCTTTCTTT

size: few
D: TRBD1
V: TRBV6-1
J: TRBJ2-2
CDR3: CASSPQGAKTGELFF
DNA: TGTGCCAGCAGTCCACAGGGGGCGAAAACCGGGGAGCTGTTTTTT

size: .
D: .
V: TRBV2
J: TRBJ2-7
CDR3: CASKQGRDLSYEQYF
DNA: TGTGCCAGCAAACAAGGTCGGGACTTAAGCTACGAGCAGTACTTC

size: many
D: .
V: TRBV6-2/TRBV6-3
J: TRBJ2-6
CDR3: CASTVAGANVLTF
DNA: TGTGCCAGCACAGTTGCTGGGGCCAACGTCCTGACTTTC

size: few
D: .
V: TRBV6-5
J: TRBJ2-2
CDR3: CASSYSRAGELFF
DNA: TGTGCCAGCAGTTACTCCAGGGCCGGGGAGCTGTTTTTT